The TCR beta chain under discussion was sequenced for a study of beta chain features in type 1 diabetes (dated by TCRdb to 2016 to 2018). About the investigation overall: Mean age, gender distribution, total cell number and subset yield were not different between patients and healthy donors. A total of under 120,000,000 sorted cells were examined across all samples, and RNA yield correlated strongly with the number of cells per subset. In the study, recently diagnosed type 1 diabetes patients and matched healthy donors were compared on the TCRB repertoires of their sorted circulating CD4+ T cell subsets. Naive and central memory subsets were obtained from all 30 or so donors, but regulatory and stem cell-like memory subsets were isolated from only 8 patients and 8 healthy donors. Findings and caveats that apply to the study as a whole: Because cDNA was sequenced instead of genomic DNA, highly expressing activated cells could be over-represented, though the groups showed no difference in activation or CD3 levels. A moderate but significant shortening of TCRB CDR3 length was observed in type 1 diabetes patients in all four CD4+ subsets. HLA sub-analyses involved small numbers of individuals, so any influence of HLA type on TCRB rearrangement remained unresolved. Naive, central memory and regulatory TCRB repertoires appeared more similar among patients than among healthy donors. PCR may preferentially amplify shorter templates, but because patient and control samples were amplified and corrected together, any resulting skew would affect both groups equally. At VDJ recombination sites, type 1 diabetes patients had fewer insertions and more deleted nucleotides, which implies abnormalities in thymic rearrangement.

A single peripheral blood draw of around 100 mL on average was collected from each donor into heparinised tubes. A BD FACSAria II was used to sort naive, central memory, regulatory and stem cell-like memory CD4+ T cells with a panel that included CD45RO, CCR7, CD25, CD127, CD95 and CD27. Every sorted population had a purity above 98%. PBMCs were isolated immediately by Lymphoprep density gradient centrifugation and stained directly without culture. To minimize batch effects, samples were stained and sorted in pairs, one healthy donor with one patient per experiment. The junction shows trimming of 7 bases on V and 5 bases on J, and the gene matches do not reach 3 bases of it. Measured from the cysteine to the phenylalanine, the CDR3 is 12 residues long. Only the CDR3 part of the read is kept: 36 bases, read in frame from the first base. Reading the germline V gene gives CDR1 SQVTM and CDR2 ANQGSEA.

Concerning this clone itself: Its target antigen remains unknown. Base qualities are not at hand, and no much larger clone is one base apart. Other nucleotide sequences from this sample produce the same CDR3.

All of the isolated RNA was reverse transcribed with the High Capacity cDNA Reverse Transcription Kit, so expressed TCRB transcripts were sequenced. Deep immunoSEQ sequencing was performed on naive, central memory and regulatory T cell samples, with an average of around 3.4 million total reads per sample. After sorted cells were lysed in RLT buffer, RNA was extracted with DNase-treated RNeasy Micro or Mini kits, with the choice depending on cell number. To prevent cross-contamination, each cell subset was processed individually, whereas patient and healthy donor samples were processed jointly. The immunoSEQ multiplex PCR was used to amplify TCRB sequences from cDNA, generating 87-bp fragments that spanned the CDR3 region. Amplicons were sequenced on the Illumina HiSeq platform. The study's own analysis went as follows. Synthetic template baselines were used to correct PCR bias computationally, reads within Hamming distance 2 were collapsed together, and singletons that could not be merged were discarded. Reads were aligned against IMGT so that V, D and J genes, CDR3 length and insertions or deletions at six rearrangement sites could be assigned. Clonotype counts were normalized to sorted cell number within each subset before computing true diversity and Gini coefficients with the tcR R package. The overlap coefficient, calculated on TCRB nucleotide sequences, was used to measure repertoire sharing. Out-of-frame TCRB sequences from naive cells were analyzed to stand in for the pre-selection repertoire. TCRdb obtained this table from immuneACCESS and retained in-frame rearrangements with V and J assigned. These tables miss some clones; where compared with another copy, unresolved V genes account for less than half of the shortfall, and the remainder is unexplained. From that table come the V and J calls and clone size; the DNA was used to work out D and trimming. Recorded for this sample are around 250,000 clones; approximately 14% of them occurred a single time. In total, the top ten clones hold roughly 0.019% of the sample.

This receptor was taken from a man aged 30 to 45 with type 1 diabetes. The chain joins TRBV29-1 to TRBJ2-7; 12 bases in the junction line up with TRBD2. Material: naive CD4+ T cells from blood. The cell subset or site label on this specimen signifies: true naive CD4+ T cells. The CDR3 amino acid sequence is: CSATSGSHEQYF. The bases are TGCAGCGCGACTAGCGGGAGCCACGAGCAGTACTTC.